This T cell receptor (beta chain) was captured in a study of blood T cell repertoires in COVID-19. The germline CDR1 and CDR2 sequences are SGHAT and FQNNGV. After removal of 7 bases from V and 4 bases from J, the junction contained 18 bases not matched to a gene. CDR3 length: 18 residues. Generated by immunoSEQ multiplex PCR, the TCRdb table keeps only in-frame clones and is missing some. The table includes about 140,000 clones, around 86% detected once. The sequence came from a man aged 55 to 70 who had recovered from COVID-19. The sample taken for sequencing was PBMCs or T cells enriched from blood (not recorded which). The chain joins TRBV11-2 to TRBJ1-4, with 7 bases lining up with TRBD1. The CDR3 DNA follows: TGTGCCAGCAACCTTCATAGTCGCTCCGGGACAGTTAATGAAAAACTGTTTTTT. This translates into CASNLHSRSGTVNEKLFF.